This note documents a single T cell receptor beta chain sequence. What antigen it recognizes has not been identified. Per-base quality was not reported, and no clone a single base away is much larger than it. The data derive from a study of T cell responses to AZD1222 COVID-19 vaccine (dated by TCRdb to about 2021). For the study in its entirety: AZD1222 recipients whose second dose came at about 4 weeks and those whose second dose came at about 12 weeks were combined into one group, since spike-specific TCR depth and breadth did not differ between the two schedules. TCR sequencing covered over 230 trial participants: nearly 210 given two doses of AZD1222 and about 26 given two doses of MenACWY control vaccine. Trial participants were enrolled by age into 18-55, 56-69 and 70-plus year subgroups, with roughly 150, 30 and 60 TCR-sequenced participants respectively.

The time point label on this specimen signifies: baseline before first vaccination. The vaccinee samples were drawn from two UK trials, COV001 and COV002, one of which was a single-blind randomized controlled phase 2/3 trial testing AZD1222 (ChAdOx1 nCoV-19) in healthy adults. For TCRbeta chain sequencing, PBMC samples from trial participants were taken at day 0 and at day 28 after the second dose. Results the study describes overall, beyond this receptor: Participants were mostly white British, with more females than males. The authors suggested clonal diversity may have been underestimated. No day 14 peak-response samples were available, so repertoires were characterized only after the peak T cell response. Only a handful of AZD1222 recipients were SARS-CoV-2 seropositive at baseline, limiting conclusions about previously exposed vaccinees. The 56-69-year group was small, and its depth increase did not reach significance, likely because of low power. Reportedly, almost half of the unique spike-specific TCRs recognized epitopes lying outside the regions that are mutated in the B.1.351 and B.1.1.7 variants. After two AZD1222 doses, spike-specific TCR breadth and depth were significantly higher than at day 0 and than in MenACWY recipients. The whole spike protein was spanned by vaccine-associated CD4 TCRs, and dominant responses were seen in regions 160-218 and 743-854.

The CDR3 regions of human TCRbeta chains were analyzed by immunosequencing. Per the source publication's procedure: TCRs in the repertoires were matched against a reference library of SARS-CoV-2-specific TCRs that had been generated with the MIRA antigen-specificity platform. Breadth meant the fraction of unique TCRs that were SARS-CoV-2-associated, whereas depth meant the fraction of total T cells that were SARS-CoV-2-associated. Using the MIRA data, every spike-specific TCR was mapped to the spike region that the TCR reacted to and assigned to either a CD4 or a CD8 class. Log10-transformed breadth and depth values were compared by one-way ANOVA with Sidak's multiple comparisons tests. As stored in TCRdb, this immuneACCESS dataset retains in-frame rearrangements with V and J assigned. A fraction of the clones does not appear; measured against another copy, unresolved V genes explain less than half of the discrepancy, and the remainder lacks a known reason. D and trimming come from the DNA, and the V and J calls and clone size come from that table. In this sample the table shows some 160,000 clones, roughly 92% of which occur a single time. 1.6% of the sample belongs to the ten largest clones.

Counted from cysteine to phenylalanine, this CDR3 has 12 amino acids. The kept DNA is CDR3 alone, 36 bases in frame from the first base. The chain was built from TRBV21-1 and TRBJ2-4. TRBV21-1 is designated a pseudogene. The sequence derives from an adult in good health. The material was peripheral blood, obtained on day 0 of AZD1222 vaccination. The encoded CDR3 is CASSKAKNIQYF. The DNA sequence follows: TGTGCCAGCAGCAAGGCCAAAAACATTCAGTACTTC.